Presented here are 8 T cell receptor beta chains from one specimen sequenced in a study of blood T cell repertoires in COVID-19. Using immunoSEQ multiplex PCR, the repertoire was profiled, and TCRdb retains in-frame clones only, with some absent. The data show under 200,000 clones, with approximately 91% seen just once and about 2% held by the top ten. The sample consisted of peripheral blood. The receptors stem from a man younger than 35 with acute or convalescent COVID-19.

The chain joins TRBV2 to TRBJ2-7; 9 positions agree with TRBD1. The CDR3 runs 15 residues. CDR1 and CDR2 from the germline V gene are SNHLY and FYNNEI. With V trimmed by 8 bases and J by 9 bases, 17 bases remained unmatched. In DNA form, the CDR3 reads TGTGCCAGCTTACCTTCGGGACAGGGAGGAATCGGGCAGTACTTC. Its translation is CASLPSGQGGIGQYF.

The chain links TRBV5-6 to TRBJ2-7; 7 bases are shared with TRBD1. Per germline, CDR1 SGHDT and CDR2 YYEEEE. Germline trimming cut 4 bases from V and 5 bases from J; bases unmatched to any gene: 15. This CDR3 has 16 amino acids. The chain's CDR3 is CASSLMGQIFTHEQYF. DNA for the CDR3: TGTGCCAGCAGCCTCATGGGACAGATTTTTACCCACGAGCAGTACTTC.

The chain couples TRBV18 to TRBJ2-5, with D perhaps matching TRBD1 (6 bases). V gave up 3 bases and J gave up 5 bases, with 13 bases separating them. This CDR3 has 14 amino acids. Germline CDR1 reads KGHSH; CDR2 reads LQKENI. The CDR3 bases are TGTGCCAGCTCACCCACAGGGCTTTGGGAGACCCAGTACTTC. Its protein product is CASSPTGLWETQYF.

This chain links TRBV7-2 with TRBJ2-3; perhaps TRBD2 as D (5 bases). This CDR3 is 16 amino acids long. The germline V and J ends were trimmed by 3 bases and 1 base, with 14 bases remaining between them. Germline-derived CDR1 and CDR2 are SGHTA and FQGNSA. CDR3 nucleotide sequence: TGTGCCAGCAGCTTCCGTCTAGGAGCGGGCACAGATACGCAGTATTTT. It codes for CASSFRLGAGTDTQYF.

This rearrangement joins TRBV7-9 to TRBJ2-5, with 8 nucleotides matching TRBD2. CDR3 length: 15 residues. Trimming took 7 bases from V and 2 from J; bases not matched to a gene: 9. Germline V gene lookup returns CDR1 SEHNR and CDR2 FQNEAQ (reference sequence). The CDR3 coding sequence is TGTGCCAGCATCCCAACCGGACTAGCACAAGAGACCCAGTACTTC. Amino acid sequence: CASIPTGLAQETQYF.

In its sample, this clone was seen once. This sequence joins TRBV7-7 and TRBJ1-1; D might be TRBD1 (5 bases). Germline lookup yields CDR1 SSHAT and CDR2 FNYEAQ (reference sequence). The CDR3 runs 13 residues. V was pared by 0 bases and J by 5 bases, with 7 bases between. CDR3 coding DNA: TGTGCCAGCAGCTTAGCAAGGGGAACTGAAGCTTTCTTT. Its protein is CASSLARGTEAFF.

Worth noting for this clone: Other DNA variants within this sample encode the same CDR3. This sequence joins TRBV3-1 (or the pseudogene TRBV3-2) and TRBJ1-5; D gene uncertain. The CDR3 has 13 amino acids. V was pared by 0 bases and J by 4 bases, with 4 bases between. Germline V gene data show CDR1 as LGHDT and CDR2 as YNNKEL (reference sequence). DNA for the CDR3: TGTGCCAGCAGCCAAGACAGGAATCAGCCCCAGCATTTT. Protein sequence: CASSQDRNQPQHF.

The V gene is TRBV12-3 or TRBV12-4, the J gene TRBJ1-1, with 9 bases aligning to TRBD1. Trimming took 5 bases from V and 10 from J; bases not matched to a gene: 5. This CDR3 contains 12 residues. CDR3 sequence reads: CASSRQGVSAFF. The CDR3, as DNA: TGTGCCAGCAGTCGACAGGGGGTTTCAGCTTTCTTT.